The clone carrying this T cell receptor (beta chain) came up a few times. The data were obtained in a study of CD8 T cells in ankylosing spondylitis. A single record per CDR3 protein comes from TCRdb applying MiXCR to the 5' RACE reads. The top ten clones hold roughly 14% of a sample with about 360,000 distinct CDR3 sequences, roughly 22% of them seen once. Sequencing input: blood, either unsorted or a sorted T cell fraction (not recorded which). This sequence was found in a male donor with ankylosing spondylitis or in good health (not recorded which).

In DNA, the CDR3 is TGTGCCAGCAGTTTAAGAGCGTACAATCAGCCCCAGCATTTT. Amino acid sequence: CASSLRAYNQPQHF. V gene TRBV12-3 or TRBV12-4 combines with J gene TRBJ1-5, with no clear D. This CDR3 region has 14 residues. The V end lost 2 bases, the J end lost 3 bases, and 8 bases lay between the germline ends.